The 5 T cell receptor beta chains listed next were all sequenced from one sample in a study of blood T cells in healthy people across ages. The second PCR ran about 6 to 11 cycles with a sample-barcoded 5' primer and J-beta primers. Each CDR3 protein is one row after TCRdb ran MiXCR on the 5' RACE reads. Of roughly 930,000 distinct CDR3 sequences listed, 48% are singletons. What was sequenced was blood. The receptors originated from a young man in good health.

Of note for this clonotype: Relative to the germline gene, one junction end is altered; a read error may explain this. The gene calls are TRBV6-2 or TRBV6-3 and TRBJ1-5; tentative D call: TRBD1 (5 bases). CDR1 and CDR2 from the germline V gene are MNHEY and SVGEGT. This CDR3 is 18 amino acids long. The CDR3 coding sequence is TGTGCCAGCACAACCGGACCCGCAGCCCAGGGTAGTAATCAGCTCCAGCATTTT. Amino acids: CASTTGPAAQGSNQLQHF.

The rearrangement links TRBV10-3 to TRBJ1-1, with 7 bases matching TRBD1. Per the germline V gene, CDR1 is ENHRY and CDR2 is SYGVKD. The V and J ends lost 5 bases and 1 base, in that order; junction bases with no gene match: 4. The CDR3 consists of 14 residues. This CDR3 reads CAISSGTANTEAFF. CDR3 DNA sequence: TGTGCCATCAGTTCCGGGACAGCGAACACTGAAGCTTTCTTT.

A few counts support this clonotype. This chain links TRBV29-1 with TRBJ2-1; D is uncertain. There are 12 residues in the CDR3. The germline V gene encodes CDR1 SQVTM and CDR2 ANQGSEA. Trimming cost V 4 bases and J 6 bases, with 10 bases left between them. The CDR3 bases are TGCAGCGTTGTATTACGAACCAATGAGCAGTTCTTC. Translating it yields CSVVLRTNEQFF.

The genes are TRBV4-2 and TRBJ1-2; TRBD1 aligns across 7 bases. J gave up 8 bases and V 0 bases, and 6 bases lay outside the gene matches. Germline V lookup: CDR1 LGHNA, CDR2 YNFKEQ. The CDR3 length is 14 residues. The CDR3 coding sequence is TGTGCCAGCAGCCAAGAGACAGGGAAGGTCGGCTACACCTTC. Translation: CASSQETGKVGYTF.

V usage is TRBV19 and J usage is TRBJ2-7; D is perhaps TRBD1 (6 bases). Trimming removed 3 bases at V and 7 bases at J, with 19 bases between. This CDR3 spans 15 amino acids. The germline V gene has CDR1 LNHDA and CDR2 SQIVND (reference sequence). DNA for the CDR3: TGTGCCAGTAGTATCTTCACAGGGTTCTACAATGAGCAGTACTTC. Its protein is CASSIFTGFYNEQYF.